The entry below describes one T cell receptor beta chain. Its antigen is undetermined. Sequencing was performed with immunoSEQ multiplex PCR; in TCRdb, only in-frame clones are kept and a portion is missing. Of about 31,000 clones listed, 82% are singletons. These data come from a study of OX40 agonist ivuxolimab in advanced cancers. About the study: At doses from 0.01 to 10 mg/kg, patients were given intravenous ivuxolimab every 2 weeks. From about 23 to 85 years was the age range, with a mean of 60 years, and approximately 80% were male.

Study results and limitations: Compared with others, partial responders at 0.1-3.0 mg/kg displayed clonal expansion among the lowest.

V gave up 1 base and J gave up 2 bases, with 0 bases separating them. Germline V gene data show CDR1 as SEHNR and CDR2 as FQNEAQ (reference sequence). The CDR3 is made up of 12 amino acids. The gene calls are TRBV7-9 and TRBJ1-5; no reliable D call. The clonotype comes from an adult with an advanced solid tumor such as melanoma, head and neck, liver or kidney cancer. The starting material was CD4+ or CD8+ T cells sorted from blood, obtained in a trial of the OX40 agonist ivuxolimab. The CDR3 loop reads CASSLGNQPQHF. Written as DNA, the CDR3 is TGTGCCAGCAGCTTAGGCAATCAGCCCCAGCATTTT. The variable domain in full, with the rest retrieved from reference TRBV7-9 and TRBJ1-5, is DTGVSQNPRHKITKRGQNVTFRCDPISEHNRLYWYRQTLGQGPEFLTYFQNEAQLEKSRLLSDRFSAERPKGSFSTLEIQRTEQGDSAMYLCASSLGNQPQHFGDGTRLSIL.